Detailed here is one T cell receptor beta chain. The sample comes from a study of blood T cell repertoires in COVID-19. Authors' processing steps: Counts of nucleated cells, estimated from reference gene primer amplification, were obtained. Sequencing used immunoSEQ multiplex PCR; TCRdb keeps in-frame clones, though not all of them. The V and J calls and clone size come from that table; D and trimming were worked out from the DNA. The sample lists 300,000 or so clones; about 87% were seen once. This CDR3 is 14 amino acids long. Per germline, CDR1 LGHDT and CDR2 YNNKEL (reference sequence). Trimming at V came to 5 bases and at J to 10 bases, leaving 10 bases not matched to a gene.

This chain links TRBV3-1 (or the pseudogene TRBV3-2) with TRBJ2-1; 8 bases are a match to TRBD2. Sample: peripheral blood. The receptor was isolated from a woman in her fifties or sixties who had recovered from COVID-19. CDR3 nucleotide sequence: TGTGCCAGCAGCACCGCGCCGGGAGGGGGAGAGCAGTTCTTC. This encodes CASSTAPGGGEQFF.